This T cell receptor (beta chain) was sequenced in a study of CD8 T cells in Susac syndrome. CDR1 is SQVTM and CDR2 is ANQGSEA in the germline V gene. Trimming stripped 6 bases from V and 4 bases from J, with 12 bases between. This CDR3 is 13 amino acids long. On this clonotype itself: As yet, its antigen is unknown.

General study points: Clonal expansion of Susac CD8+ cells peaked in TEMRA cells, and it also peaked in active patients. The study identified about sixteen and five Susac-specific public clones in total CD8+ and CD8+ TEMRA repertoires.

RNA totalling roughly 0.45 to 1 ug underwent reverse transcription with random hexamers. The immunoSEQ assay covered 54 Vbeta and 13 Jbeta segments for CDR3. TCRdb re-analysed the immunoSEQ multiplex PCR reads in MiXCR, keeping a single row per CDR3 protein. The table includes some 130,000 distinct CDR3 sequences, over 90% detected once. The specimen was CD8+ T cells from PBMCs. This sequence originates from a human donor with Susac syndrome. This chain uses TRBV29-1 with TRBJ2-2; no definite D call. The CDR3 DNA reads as TGCAGCGTCCCCGACTTACGCACCGGGGAGCTGTTTTTT. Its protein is CSVPDLRTGELFF.